This T cell receptor (beta chain) was identified during a study of blood T cell repertoires in COVID-19. At the level of the study: Sources were T cells, B-cell-depleted T cells, or PBMCs; the material itself was cDNA or gDNA.

The CDR3 contains 13 residues. Germline assignment: CDR1 SGHRS and CDR2 YFSETQ. Trimming removed 0 bases from V and 8 bases from J; junction bases left unmatched: 4. Seattle patient enrollment occurred during active infection, with longitudinal follow-up thereafter. Original methodology: From reference gene primer amplification, estimates of nucleated cell counts were derived. Some clones are missing from TCRdb's copy, which holds only in-frame ones; the method was immunoSEQ multiplex PCR. V, J and clone size derive from that table, while D and trimming were established from the DNA sequence. The sample gives around 150,000 clones, 70% to 90% of which show up once; more than 6.5% is in the top ten.

The sequenced material came from peripheral blood. The TCR was taken from a woman aged 60 to 75 with COVID-19, enrolled during active disease. The chain joins TRBV5-1 to TRBJ1-1, with 7 bases lining up with TRBD1. CDR3 loop: CASSLDRTGEAFF. CDR3 nucleotides: TGCGCCAGCAGCTTGGATCGGACAGGAGAAGCTTTCTTT.